These T cell receptor beta chains were read from a single sample in a study of T-cell reconstitution after alpha-beta-depleted transplantation in children. TCRdb itself ran the PCR reads through MiXCR, one entry per CDR3 protein. Of about 58,000 distinct CDR3 sequences in the sample, roughly 45% are singletons; the top ten hold 98%. This sample comprised PBMCs, mostly from graft donor cells, obtained 360 days after TCRalphabeta/CD19-depleted stem cell transplant. The receptors here all came from a male patient younger than 18 who had a stem cell transplant for acute lymphoblastic leukemia, so the T cells may come from the graft donor. The CDR3 runs from the conserved cysteine through the conserved F or W. The D gene is left open where the match is weak. For some rows the clone size is stated as once, few or many, or as a class when expanded; others skip it.

v_gene: TRBV10-3; abundance: NA; d_gene: NA; j_gene: TRBJ1-1; CDR3aa: CAISLGQLNTEAFF; CDR3nt: TGTGCCATCAGCCTCGGACAGTTGAACACTGAAGCTTTCTTT
v_gene: TRBV7-6; abundance: few; d_gene: NA; j_gene: TRBJ2-7; CDR3aa: CASSALPGRVYEQYF; CDR3nt: TGTGCCAGCAGCGCCCTACCGGGACGTGTCTACGAGCAGTACTTC
v_gene: TRBV7-2; abundance: NA; d_gene: NA; j_gene: TRBJ2-2; CDR3aa: CASSYYQATGELFF; CDR3nt: TGTGCCAGCAGCTATTATCAGGCCACCGGGGAGCTGTTTTTT
v_gene: TRBV29-1; abundance: few; d_gene: NA; j_gene: TRBJ1-4; CDR3aa: CSVADSTNEKLFF; CDR3nt: TGCAGCGTTGCGGACAGCACTAATGAAAAACTGTTTTTT
v_gene: TRBV9; abundance: few; d_gene: NA; j_gene: TRBJ2-7; CDR3aa: CASSVALGPGLGEQYF; CDR3nt: TGTGCCAGCAGCGTAGCTTTGGGACCAGGGCTGGGCGAGCAGTACTTC
v_gene: TRBV10-3; abundance: NA; d_gene: NA; j_gene: TRBJ1-1; CDR3aa: CAISPGDTEAFF; CDR3nt: TGTGCCATCAGTCCCGGGGACACTGAAGCTTTCTTT
v_gene: TRBV12-3/TRBV12-4; abundance: NA; d_gene: NA; j_gene: TRBJ2-7; CDR3aa: CASRTSISSTYEQYF; CDR3nt: TGTGCCAGCAGGACCTCTATCAGCTCCACCTACGAGCAGTACTTC
v_gene: TRBV10-3; abundance: NA; d_gene: TRBD1; j_gene: TRBJ2-3; CDR3aa: CAIAGRGLNTDTQYF; CDR3nt: TGTGCCATCGCAGGCAGGGGGCTCAACACAGATACGCAGTATTTT
v_gene: TRBV5-6; abundance: NA; d_gene: NA; j_gene: TRBJ2-7; CDR3aa: CASSLRGYEQYF; CDR3nt: TGTGCCAGCAGCTTGAGGGGCTACGAGCAGTACTTC
v_gene: TRBV12-3/TRBV12-4; abundance: few; d_gene: NA; j_gene: TRBJ1-5; CDR3aa: CASRGPNQPQHF; CDR3nt: TGTGCCAGCAGGGGTCCGAATCAGCCCCAGCATTTT
v_gene: TRBV7-6; abundance: NA; d_gene: TRBD2; j_gene: TRBJ2-2; CDR3aa: CASSLRTSGGAQAGELFF; CDR3nt: TGTGCCAGCAGCCTAAGGACTAGCGGGGGGGCCCAGGCGGGGGAGCTGTTTTTT
v_gene: TRBV12-3/TRBV12-4; abundance: few; d_gene: TRBD2; j_gene: TRBJ2-1; CDR3aa: CASSPLAGGRLF; CDR3nt: TGTGCCAGCAGTCCTCTAGCGGGGGGGCGGCTCTTC